These T cell receptor beta chains were read from a single sample in a study of cytomegalovirus exposure and HLA in healthy donors. Sequencing was performed with immunoSEQ multiplex PCR; in TCRdb, only in-frame clones are kept and a portion is missing. The top ten clones hold approximately 9.8% of a sample with 150,000 to 200,000 clones, 70% to 80% of them seen once. Sequencing was done on a sample of PBMCs. The origin of the receptors is a man aged 18 to 30 in good health and CMV-seropositive. Both conserved end residues are part of each CDR3. The order of the fields is clone size, D gene, V gene, J gene, CDR3 DNA, CDR3 protein. A D gene is named only where the DNA matches it firmly. Clone size is given for some rows only: seen once, a few or many times, or a class if the clone is expanded.

>few|-|TRBV11-2|TRBJ2-7
TGTGCCAGCAGCTTAGAGACAGACTACGAGCAGTACTTC
CASSLETDYEQYF
>-|-|TRBV13|TRBJ2-2
TGTGCCAGCAGCTTCCACGGGGAGCTGTTTTTT
CASSFHGELFF
>-|-|TRBV30|TRBJ1-5
TGTGCCTGGAGTCCACGGGGAGGGTATCAGCCCCAGCATTTT
CAWSPRGGYQPQHF
>-|TRBD1|TRBV7-8|TRBJ2-2
TGTGCCAGCTTCGGGGACAGGGAGGGTCCCGGGGAGCTGTTTTTT
CASFGDREGPGELFF
>few|-|TRBV4-1|TRBJ1-4
TGCGCCAGCAGCCACTCCCCGGGGAGGGAGTACGAAAAACTGTTTTTT
CASSHSPGREYEKLFF
>-|TRBD2|TRBV7-8|TRBJ2-7
TGTGCCAGCAGCTTAAAATTAGCGGGATACGAGCAGTACTTC
CASSLKLAGYEQYF
>-|-|TRBV7-6|TRBJ1-1
TGTGCCAGCAGCTTAGGTGACAGCACTGAAGCTTTCTTT
CASSLGDSTEAFF
>-|-|TRBV19|TRBJ1-2
TGTGCCAGCGCACACGGGACAAGCTATGGCTACACCTTC
CASAHGTSYGYTF
>-|TRBD1|TRBV18|TRBJ1-1
TGTGCCAGCACGGACAGGGGTGAAGCTTTCTTT
CASTDRGEAFF
>-|TRBD1|TRBV5-1|TRBJ2-1
TGCGCCAGCAGCTTGGGGACAGGGGACAATGAGCAGTTCTTC
CASSLGTGDNEQFF
>few|-|TRBV5-4|TRBJ2-7
TGTGCCAGCAGCTTGGCGACTATCGCGGGCGAGCAGTACTTC
CASSLATIAGEQYF
>-|-|TRBV18|TRBJ1-1
TGTGCCAGCTCCCGACAATCACGGCAGAACACTGAAGCTTTCTTT
CASSRQSRQNTEAFF
>-|TRBD1|TRBV7-9|TRBJ2-1
TGTGCCAGCAGCCCCGTCCAGGGGACAGGGGGTATGTATGAGCAGTTCTTC
CASSPVQGTGGMYEQFF
>few|-|TRBV4-1|TRBJ1-2
TGCGCCAGCAGCCCGACGACAGGAAACTATGGCTACACCTTC
CASSPTTGNYGYTF
>-|TRBD2|TRBV19|TRBJ2-2
TGTGCCAGTAGTATGCAGCGGGGTCTCACCGGGGAGCTGTTTTTT
CASSMQRGLTGELFF
>-|-|TRBV5-1|TRBJ2-3
TGCGCCAGCAGCTTGGAGCAGGGGACAGATACGCAGTATTTT
CASSLEQGTDTQYF
>-|-|TRBV27|TRBJ2-7
TGTGCCAGCAGGTATTCAGGAGAGCAGTACTTC
CASRYSGEQYF
>-|TRBD2|TRBV5-4|TRBJ2-5
TGTGCCAGCAGCGATAGCCGGGGACTAGCGGTAGAGACCCAGTACTTC
CASSDSRGLAVETQYF
>-|-|TRBV14|TRBJ2-5
TGTGCCAGCAGCTCGGTACCCCAAGAGACCCAGTACTTC
CASSSVPQETQYF
>few|TRBD2|TRBV5-1|TRBJ2-1
TGCGCCAGCAGCTTTCTAGCGGGAGGTCCTAATGAGCAGTTCTTC
CASSFLAGGPNEQFF
>-|-|TRBV6-6|TRBJ1-1
TGTGCCAGCAGTTACTCTAGGGGCGACAGGCTCACTGAAGCTTTCTTT
CASSYSRGDRLTEAFF
>-|-|TRBV7-8|TRBJ1-5
TGTGCCAGCAGCGTATTTCGGGGAGGTCAGCCCCAGCATTTT
CASSVFRGGQPQHF
>-|-|TRBV6-5|TRBJ1-2
TGTGCCAGCAGTTACTCGGCTGCTGCAGGGCGATATGGCTACACCTTC
CASSYSAAAGRYGYTF
>once|TRBD1|TRBV4-1|TRBJ1-4
TGCGCCAGCAGCCTGTGGGACAGGCGAGATGAAAAACTGTTTTTT
CASSLWDRRDEKLFF
>-|-|TRBV21-1|TRBJ1-5
TGTGCCAGCAGCAAACTCCCCAGGACCGACGACAGGGGGAATCAGCCCCAGCATTTT
CASSKLPRTDDRGNQPQHF
>-|TRBD1|TRBV15|TRBJ1-2
TGTGCCACCAGCAGACGTACGACAGGGGACGGCTACACCTTC
CATSRRTTGDGYTF
>-|-|TRBV5-1|TRBJ2-1
TGCGCCAGCAGCATCGTGGCCGCACGTCAGGGCGGTGAGCAGTTCTTC
CASSIVAARQGGEQFF
>-|-|TRBV9|TRBJ1-2
TGTGCCAGCAGCGGCTCCGACCGACACCACGGCTACACCTTC
CASSGSDRHHGYTF
>-|TRBD2|TRBV11-1|TRBJ2-5
TGTGCCAGCAGCTTAAAGGGACTAGCGGGAGAAAAGACCCAGTACTTC
CASSLKGLAGEKTQYF
>-|-|TRBV7-9|TRBJ1-2
TGTGCCAGCAGCTTAGCAGCCTATGGCTACACCTTC
CASSLAAYGYTF